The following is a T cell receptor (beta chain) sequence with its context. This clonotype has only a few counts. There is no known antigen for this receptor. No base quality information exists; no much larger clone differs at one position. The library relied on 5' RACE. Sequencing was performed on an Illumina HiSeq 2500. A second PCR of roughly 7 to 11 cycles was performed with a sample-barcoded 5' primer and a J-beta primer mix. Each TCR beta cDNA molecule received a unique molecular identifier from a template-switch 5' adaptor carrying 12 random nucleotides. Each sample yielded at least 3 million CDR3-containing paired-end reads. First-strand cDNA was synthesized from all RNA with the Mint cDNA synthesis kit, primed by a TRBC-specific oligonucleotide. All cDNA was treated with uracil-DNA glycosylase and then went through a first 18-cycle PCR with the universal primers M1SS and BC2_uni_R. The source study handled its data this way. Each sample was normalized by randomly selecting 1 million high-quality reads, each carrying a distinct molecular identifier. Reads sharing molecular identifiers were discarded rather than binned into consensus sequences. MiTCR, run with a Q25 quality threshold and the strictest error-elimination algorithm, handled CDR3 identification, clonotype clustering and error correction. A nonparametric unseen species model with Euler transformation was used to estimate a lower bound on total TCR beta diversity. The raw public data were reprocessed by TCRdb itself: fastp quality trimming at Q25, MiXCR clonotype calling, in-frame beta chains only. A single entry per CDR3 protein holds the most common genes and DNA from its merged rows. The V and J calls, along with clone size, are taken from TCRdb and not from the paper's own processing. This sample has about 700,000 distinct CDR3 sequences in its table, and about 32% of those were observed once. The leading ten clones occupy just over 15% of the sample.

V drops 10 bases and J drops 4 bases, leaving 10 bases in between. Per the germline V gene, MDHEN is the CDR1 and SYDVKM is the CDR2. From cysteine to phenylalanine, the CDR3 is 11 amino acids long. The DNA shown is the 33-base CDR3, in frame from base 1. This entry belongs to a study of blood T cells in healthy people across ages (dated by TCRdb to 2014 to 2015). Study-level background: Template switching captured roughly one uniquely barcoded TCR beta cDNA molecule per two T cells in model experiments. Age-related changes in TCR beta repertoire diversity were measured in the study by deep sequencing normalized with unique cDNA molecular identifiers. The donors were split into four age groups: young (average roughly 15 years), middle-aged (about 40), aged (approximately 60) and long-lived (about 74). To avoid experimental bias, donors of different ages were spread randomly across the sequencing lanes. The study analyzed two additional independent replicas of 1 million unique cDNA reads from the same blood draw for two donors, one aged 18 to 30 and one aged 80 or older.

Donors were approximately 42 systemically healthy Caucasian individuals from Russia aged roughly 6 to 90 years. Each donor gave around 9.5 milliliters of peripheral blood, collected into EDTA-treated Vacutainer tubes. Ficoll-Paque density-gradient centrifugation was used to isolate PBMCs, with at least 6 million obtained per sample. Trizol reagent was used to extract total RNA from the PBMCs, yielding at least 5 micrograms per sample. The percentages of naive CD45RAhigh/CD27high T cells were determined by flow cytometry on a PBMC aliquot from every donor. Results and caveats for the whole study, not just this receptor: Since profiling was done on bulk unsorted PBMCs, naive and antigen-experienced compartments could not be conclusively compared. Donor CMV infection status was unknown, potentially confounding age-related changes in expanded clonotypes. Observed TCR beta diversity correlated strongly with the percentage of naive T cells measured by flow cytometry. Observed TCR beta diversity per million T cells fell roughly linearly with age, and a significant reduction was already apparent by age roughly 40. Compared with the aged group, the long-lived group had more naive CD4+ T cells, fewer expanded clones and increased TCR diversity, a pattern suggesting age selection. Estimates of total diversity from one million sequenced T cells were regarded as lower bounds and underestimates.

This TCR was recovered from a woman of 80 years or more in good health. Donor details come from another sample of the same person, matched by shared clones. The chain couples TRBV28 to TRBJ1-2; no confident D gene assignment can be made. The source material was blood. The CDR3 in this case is CATLNAYGYTF. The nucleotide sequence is TGTGCCACCTTGAACGCCTATGGCTACACCTTC.